A selection of T cell receptor beta chains follows, all from one sample in a study of T cells in Graves' hyperthyroidism and ophthalmopathy. TCRdb processed the multiplex PCR reads anew with MiXCR; each CDR3 protein has one entry. The sample holds about 300,000 distinct CDR3 sequences, roughly 15% seen once. The sample comprised blood. The receptors come from a man aged 25-40 years with Graves' hyperthyroidism. CDR3s include the opening cysteine and the closing phenylalanine or tryptophan. The D gene is left open where the match is weak. Only some rows state a clone size, as once, few, many or a class for expanded clones.

j_gene | abundance | d_gene | v_gene | CDR3nt | CDR3aa
TRBJ2-7 | few | TRBD2 | TRBV2 | TGTGCCAGCAGCGTACTAGCGGGCGCTTACGAGCAGTACTTC | CASSVLAGAYEQYF
TRBJ2-7 | few | . | TRBV27 | TGTGCCAGCAGTTTAGTTCCGGAGGAGATCTACGAGCAGTACTTC | CASSLVPEEIYEQYF
TRBJ2-2 | . | TRBD1 | TRBV19 | TGTGCCAGTACCAGGGGAGGCGGGACAGGTCGAACCGGGGAGCTGTTTTTT | CASTRGGGTGRTGELFF
TRBJ2-1 | . | . | TRBV9 | TGTGCCAGCAGCGACCACCCCGGGACCTCCTACAATGAGCAGTTCTTC | CASSDHPGTSYNEQFF
TRBJ2-5 | many | TRBD2 | TRBV7-2 | TGTGCCAGCAGCCGACTCGGGACTACACAAGAGACCCAGTACTTC | CASSRLGTTQETQYF
TRBJ2-5 | once | . | TRBV30 | TGTGCCTGGAGGGGCCATGAGCCGGTTAAAGAGACCCAGTACTTC | CAWRGHEPVKETQYF
TRBJ1-5 | many | . | TRBV30 | TGTGCCTGGCAAGGGGGTCGGGATCAGCCCCAGCATTTT | CAWQGGRDQPQHF
TRBJ2-3 | few | . | TRBV6-1 | TGTGCCAGCAGCGCTTCTCGGTGGGGAGGAGGGGGCACAGATACGCAGTATTTT | CASSASRWGGGGTDTQYF
TRBJ2-1 | many | TRBD2 | TRBV7-9 | TGTGCCAGCAGCTCCCGGACTAGCGGGAGGGCCATCTACAATGAGCAGTTCTTC | CASSSRTSGRAIYNEQFF
TRBJ2-7 | few | . | TRBV5-1 | TGCGCCAGCAGCGAATCGGGACACGGCCCGCAGCAGTACTTC | CASSESGHGPQQYF
TRBJ2-1 | . | . | TRBV4-1 | TGCGCCAGCAGCCGGAGTCGGGCACTCAGCGCGAGCTCCTACAATGAGCAGTTCTTC | CASSRSRALSASSYNEQFF
TRBJ2-1 | many | . | TRBV24-1 | TGTGCCACCAGTGATTTCTGGAATGAGCAGTTCTTC | CATSDFWNEQFF
TRBJ1-1 | many | TRBD1 | TRBV13 | TGTGCCAGCAGCGGCAGACAGGGAGCCGTGAACACTGAAGCTTTCTTT | CASSGRQGAVNTEAFF
TRBJ2-1 | many | TRBD2 | TRBV10-3 | TGTGCCAACGGAAAACTAGCGGGAGGATTGACCGAGCAGTTCTTC | CANGKLAGGLTEQFF
TRBJ2-7 | many | . | TRBV6-1 | TGTGCCAGCAGTGAAGCAGGAGGGTTGGTATACGAGCAGTACTTC | CASSEAGGLVYEQYF
TRBJ2-2 | many | TRBD2 | TRBV5-1 | TGCGCCAGCAGCTCCGGGACTAGCGGGAGTACCGGGGAGCTGTTTTTT | CASSSGTSGSTGELFF
TRBJ1-5 | many | TRBD1 | TRBV10-2 | TGCGCCAGCAGTGAGTCCCCCTACAGGGGACCCAATCAGCCCCAGCATTTT | CASSESPYRGPNQPQHF
TRBJ2-7 | many | . | TRBV29-1 | TGCAGCGTTGAAGTTAGCGACAGAAATAGCTACGAGCAGTACTTC | CSVEVSDRNSYEQYF
TRBJ2-1 | . | TRBD2 | TRBV20-1 | TGCAGTGCTAGAGACAGCCGACTAGCGGGAACCTACAATGAGCAGTTCTTC | CSARDSRLAGTYNEQFF
TRBJ2-7 | once | . | TRBV11-2 | TGTGCCAGCAGCTTATACGACTCCTACGAGCAGTACTTC | CASSLYDSYEQYF
TRBJ2-7 | . | . | TRBV10-3 | TGTGCCATCAGTGAGGGTGGGATAAGCTCCTACGAGCAGTACTTC | CAISEGGISSYEQYF
TRBJ1-2 | many | . | TRBV6-6 | TGTGCCAGCAGTTACGGGCCGCTCCGGGGCTACACCTTC | CASSYGPLRGYTF
TRBJ2-1 | few | . | TRBV5-1 | TGCGCCAGCAGCCCCTTCGGGGCAGGGGCTGGGAATGAGCAGTTCTTC | CASSPFGAGAGNEQFF
TRBJ2-7 | many | TRBD2 | TRBV27 | TGTGCCAGCAGTCCCCAGGGACTAGCGGGAGCTAGTGTTTACGAGCAGTACTTC | CASSPQGLAGASVYEQYF
TRBJ2-1 | . | TRBD2 | TRBV24-1 | TGTGCCACCAGGAGAAGACTAGCGGGAGGCCGTGATGAGCAGTTCTTC | CATRRRLAGGRDEQFF
TRBJ2-7 | many | . | TRBV27 | TGTGCCAGCAGTTTAAACTGGCCATACGAGCAGTACTTC | CASSLNWPYEQYF
TRBJ1-2 | few | . | TRBV19 | TGTGCCAGTAACGATCTGGGGACGGGCGGCTACACCTTC | CASNDLGTGGYTF
TRBJ2-1 | few | . | TRBV24-1 | TGTGCCACTTTACAGGACAATGAGCAGTTCTTC | CATLQDNEQFF
TRBJ2-1 | . | . | TRBV25-1 | TGTGCCAGCAGTGAACCATTGGGGGGCGCCTACAATGAGCGGTTCTTC | CASSEPLGGAYNERFF
TRBJ1-1 | many | . | TRBV18 | TGTGCCAGCTCACCAGAGCAGCAGGGGTGGAACACTGAAGCTTTCTTT | CASSPEQQGWNTEAFF
TRBJ2-2 | . | TRBD1 | TRBV5-1 | TGCGCCAGCAGTATAGGACAGGGGTCCGGGGAGCTGTTTTTT | CASSIGQGSGELFF
TRBJ1-1 | many | . | TRBV11-2 | TGTGCCAGCAGCTTAGATGTGAACACTGAAGCTTTCTTT | CASSLDVNTEAFF
TRBJ2-7 | many | . | TRBV20-1 | TGCAGTGCTGCCAAACTTAAACACTTGGACTCCTACGAGCAGTACTTC | CSAAKLKHLDSYEQYF
TRBJ2-3 | . | TRBD2 | TRBV5-1 | TGCGCCAGCAGCGGACTAGCGGGAGAAGATACGCAGTATTTT | CASSGLAGEDTQYF
TRBJ1-4 | few | . | TRBV3-1 | TGTGCCAGCAGCTCAGGGTGGAATGAAAAACTGTTTTTT | CASSSGWNEKLFF
TRBJ2-1 | many | . | TRBV5-6 | TGTGCCAGCAGCTTTTTTAGCTTTAGGTACAATGAGCAGTTCTTC | CASSFFSFRYNEQFF
TRBJ1-1 | few | . | TRBV29-1 | TGCAGCGCAGAGGGGGGTGGATTCTCTGAAGCTTTCTTT | CSAEGGGFSEAFF
TRBJ1-3 | many | . | TRBV2 | TGTGCCAGCAGTGAGGCTGCCTCTGGAAACACCATATATTTT | CASSEAASGNTIYF
TRBJ2-1 | few | TRBD2 | TRBV5-6 | TGTGCCAGCAGCTTCCTAGCGGCATCCTACAATGAGCAGTTCTTC | CASSFLAASYNEQFF
TRBJ2-1 | many | . | TRBV11-2 | TGTGCCAGCAGCTTAGAACCGGGACCCAGGCCCTACAATGAGCAGTTCTTC | CASSLEPGPRPYNEQFF
TRBJ1-3 | . | . | TRBV4-1 | TGCGCCAGCAGCCAAGGGGGGTTATCTCGGCGAAACACCATATATTTT | CASSQGGLSRRNTIYF
TRBJ2-3 | many | TRBD2 | TRBV28 | TGTGCCAGCAGTTTTCCGACTAGCGGGAGTGATACGCAGTATTTT | CASSFPTSGSDTQYF
TRBJ2-5 | few | . | TRBV12-3/TRBV12-4 | TGTGCCAGCAGTACGGGGCAGGCGGACCGGTACTTC | CASSTGQADRYF
TRBJ2-2 | . | TRBD2 | TRBV6-5 | TGTGCCAGCAGTTACTCGATTCGTCGGGAGGGCCCGTCCACCGGGGAGCTGTTTTTT | CASSYSIRREGPSTGELFF
TRBJ2-7 | . | . | TRBV20-1 | TGCAGTGCTGGTAGCGAGAGCTCCTACGAGCAGTACTTC | CSAGSESSYEQYF
TRBJ2-3 | . | . | TRBV5-4 | TGTGCCAGCAGCTTTCACGGGGATACGCAGTATTTT | CASSFHGDTQYF
TRBJ1-5 | many | . | TRBV7-2 | TGTGCCAGCAGCTTTCATGGAGGCAGGGGCGATCAGCCCCAGCATTTT | CASSFHGGRGDQPQHF
TRBJ2-1 | many | . | TRBV13 | TGTGCCAGCAGCCCACTAGCGGGACAGGGGGACAATGAGCAGTTCTTC | CASSPLAGQGDNEQFF
TRBJ2-7 | . | TRBD1 | TRBV11-1 | TGTGCCAGCAGCTCCAGCCGGGGGACAGGTCCTGTCTACGAGCAGTACTTC | CASSSSRGTGPVYEQYF
TRBJ1-3 | . | . | TRBV5-1 | TGCGCCAGCAGCTTGAGTGCAATCTCTGGAAACACCATATATTTT | CASSLSAISGNTIYF
TRBJ2-3 | many | . | TRBV7-9 | TGTGCCAGCAGCCTATCCTTCGGGGGAGAGACAGATACGCAGTATTTT | CASSLSFGGETDTQYF
TRBJ1-1 | . | TRBD1 | TRBV19 | TGTGCCAGTAGTATAGAGGACAGGGGGACTGAAGCTTTCTTT | CASSIEDRGTEAFF
TRBJ2-1 | . | . | TRBV27 | TGTGCCAGCAGTTTGGACGGGTACTACAATGAGCAGTTCTTC | CASSLDGYYNEQFF
TRBJ2-7 | . | . | TRBV27 | TGTGCCAGCAGTTCCCAGACATCATTCACCTACGAGCAGTACTTC | CASSSQTSFTYEQYF
TRBJ2-3 | many | . | TRBV7-3 | TGTGCCAGCAGCCCGGACTCAGATACGCAGTATTTT | CASSPDSDTQYF
TRBJ1-1 | . | TRBD1 | TRBV9 | TGTGCCAGCGGGGGAGACAGGGACGCCGGAGCTTTCTTT | CASGGDRDAGAFF
TRBJ2-3 | few | . | TRBV11-3 | TGTGCCAGCGGACGCGGACGACCAGATACGCAGTATTTT | CASGRGRPDTQYF